The 27 T cell receptor beta chains below all came from one sample that was sequenced in a study of control samples from healthy donors and cancer patients. The repertoire was sequenced with immunoSEQ multiplex PCR; TCRdb's copy has only in-frame clones and lacks some. Among 160,000 or so clones listed, 85% to 95% were seen once. The sequenced sample was blood. These receptors were obtained from a woman aged 40-49 years in good health.

The chain couples TRBV5-1 to TRBJ1-2; D may be TRBD1 (5 bases). V lost 4 bases and J lost 2, with 18 bases in between. The CDR3 spans 16 residues. In germline, CDR1 is SGHRS, CDR2 YFSETQ. DNA of the CDR3: TGCGCCAGCAGCCCCTATTCCGGGGGGGACAACTATGGCTACACCTTC. This sequence encodes CASSPYSGGDNYGYTF. Supplemented by reference TRBV5-1 and TRBJ1-2, the full variable domain reads KAGVTQTPRYLIKTRGQQVTLSCSPISGHRSVSWYQQTPGQGLQFLFEYFSETQRNKGNFPGRFSGRQFSNSRSEMNVSTLELGDSALYLCASSPYSGGDNYGYTFGSGTRLTVV.

The CDR3 sequence: CASSLSAPRGYTF. The CDR3, as DNA: TGTGCCAGCAGTTTATCCGCTCCCCGTGGCTACACCTTC. The chain joins TRBV12-3 or TRBV12-4 to TRBJ1-2; unclear D gene. Trimming removed 2 bases from V and 7 bases from J, with 11 bases in between. CDR3 size: 13 residues.

This chain joins TRBV24-1 and TRBJ2-3, with TRBD1 matching over 8 bases. Germline V gives CDR1 KGHDR, CDR2 SFDVKD. The V gene end was trimmed by 4 bases and the J gene end by 1 base; junction bases not matched to a gene: 6. There are 16 residues in the CDR3. Written as DNA, the CDR3 is TGTGCCACCAGTGACCGACAGGGGTTCGGCACAGATACGCAGTATTTT. Translation gives CATSDRQGFGTDTQYF.

V usage is TRBV12-3 or TRBV12-4 and J usage is TRBJ1-4; possibly TRBD1 for D (5 bases). This CDR3 spans 12 amino acids. V dropped 5 bases and J dropped 10 bases, with 11 bases sitting between them. The CDR3 region is CASSTGTPKLFF. DNA for the CDR3: TGTGCCAGCAGTACCGGGACCCCAAAACTGTTTTTT.

The chain links TRBV30 to TRBJ1-2; D uncertain. Trimming removed 0 bases at V and 4 bases at J, with 12 bases between. CDR1 GTSNPN and CDR2 SVGIG come from the germline V gene (reference sequence). CDR3 length equals 14 residues. The CDR3 sequence: CAWSVLGRSYGYTF. CDR3 in DNA: TGTGCCTGGAGTGTACTCGGGCGAAGCTATGGCTACACCTTC. Based on the CDR3 plus reference TRBV30 and TRBJ1-2, the full variable domain is SQTIHQWPATLVQPVGSPLSLECTVEGTSNPNLYWYRQAAGRGLQLLFYSVGIGQISSEVPQNLSASRPQDRQFILSSKKLLLSDSGFYLCAWSVLGRSYGYTFGSGTRLTVV.

CDR3 nucleotide sequence: TGCGCCAGCAGTGGTAGGGACAGGTCATCATCCAGGCCTGGGGCCAACGTCCTGACTTTC. This encodes CASSGRDRSSSRPGANVLTF. The genes are TRBV10-2 and TRBJ2-6; 8 bases map to TRBD1. The CDR3 totals 20 residues. Germline CDR1 is WSHSY and CDR2 is SAAADI. J was trimmed by 2 bases and V by 4 bases; bases with no gene match: 16.

The rearrangement uses TRBV14 and TRBJ1-1; 8 bases are shared with TRBD1. With V trimmed by 4 bases and J by 11 bases, 9 bases remained unmatched. The length of the CDR3 is 13 residues. CDR1 and CDR2 (germline): SGHDN, FVKESK. The CDR3 loop reads CASSPRQGSPAFF. Written as DNA, the CDR3 is TGTGCCAGCAGCCCCAGACAGGGGAGTCCTGCTTTCTTT.

This chain joins TRBV2 and TRBJ2-1; D perhaps matches TRBD1 (6 bases). Trimming removed 4 bases at V and 11 bases at J, with 12 bases between. CDR3 length equals 12 residues. The germline V gene has CDR1 SNHLY and CDR2 FYNNEI. CDR3 sequence: CASSAQGRKQFF. The CDR3 region has the DNA TGTGCCAGCAGTGCGCAGGGGCGGAAGCAGTTCTTC.

CDR3 in DNA: TGTGCCAGCAGCTACCAGGGGTACGAGGACGAGCAGTACTTC. As protein: CASSYQGYEDEQYF. The J gene is TRBJ2-7, the V gene TRBV7-2; D possibly corresponds to TRBD1 (6 bases). V lost 4 bases to trimming and J lost 5 bases, with 15 bases between them. There are 14 residues in the CDR3. Germline-derived CDR1 and CDR2 are SGHTA and FQGNSA.

The V call is TRBV9, the J call TRBJ1-5; D is uncertain. The length of the CDR3 is 14 residues. CDR1 and CDR2 (germline): SGDLS, YYNGEE. Trimming left V 0 bases short and J 6 bases short, with 10 bases between. The CDR3 sequence: CASSVEGNLQPQHF. DNA of the CDR3: TGTGCCAGCAGCGTAGAGGGCAACCTTCAGCCCCAGCATTTT.

The chain links TRBV7-2 to TRBJ1-2; maybe TRBD1 (6 bases). Trimming shortened V by 5 bases and J by 4 bases, and 17 bases separated the two germline ends. Per the germline V gene, CDR1 is SGHTA and CDR2 is FQGNSA. The CDR3 consists of 15 residues. CDR3 coding DNA: TGTGCCAGCAGCGCCGGTACAGGGAACGTCTATGGCTACACCTTC. It encodes CASSAGTGNVYGYTF.

The V and J genes are TRBV5-1 and TRBJ1-6; 10 nucleotides match TRBD1. The CDR3 has 14 residues. The junction had 4 bases not matched to a gene; V was cut back by 4 bases and J by 9 bases. Germline CDR1 and CDR2: SGHRS and YFSETQ. The CDR3 nucleotides read TGCGCCAGCAGCATAGACAGGGGGCTTTCACCCCTCCACTTT. It specifies CASSIDRGLSPLHF.

The V and J genes are TRBV11-2 and TRBJ1-2; D not resolved. The V end was cut by 0 bases, the J end by 3 bases, with 8 bases between. CDR1 and CDR2 from the germline V gene are SGHAT and FQNNGV. CDR3 size: 14 residues. For the CDR3, the DNA is TGTGCCAGCAGCTTAGAGAGCTCTTACTATGGCTACACCTTC. It yields the protein CASSLESSYYGYTF.

In its sample, this clone was seen once. The chain couples TRBV29-1 to TRBJ1-2; 8 bases map to TRBD1. The CDR3 has 12 residues. The germline V gene has CDR1 SQVTM and CDR2 ANQGSEA. Trimming at V came to 5 bases and at J to 8 bases, leaving 7 bases not matched to a gene. CDR3 protein: CSVLQGQVGYTF. The CDR3 region has the DNA TGCAGCGTTCTACAGGGACAGGTCGGCTACACCTTC.

The genes are TRBV6-5 and TRBJ2-5; no firm D call. With 5 bases removed from V and 5 bases from J, the gap between germline ends came to 12 bases. This CDR3 has 13 residues. Germline values: CDR1 MNHEY, CDR2 SVGAGI. For the CDR3, the DNA is TGTGCCAGCAGTCCCAGCCGTAGGGAGACCCAGTACTTC. Its protein product is CASSPSRRETQYF.

This clone was recorded only once. V usage is TRBV30 and J usage is TRBJ1-4; 10 nucleotides align to TRBD1. The V gene end was trimmed by 3 bases and the J gene end by 8 bases; junction bases not matched to a gene: 18. The CDR3 totals 18 residues. Germline loops: CDR1 GTSNPN, CDR2 SVGIG (reference sequence). The CDR3 region is CAWSGLLGQGSLGEKLFF. The CDR3 region has the DNA TGTGCCTGGAGCGGACTTCTGGGACAGGGGTCCCTTGGGGAAAAACTGTTTTTT.

This clone showed up just once. V is TRBV4-1 and J is TRBJ2-1, with a weak D call TRBD2 (7 bases). Trimming cost V 1 base and J 4 bases, with 17 bases left between them. The V gene's germline CDR1 is MGHRA and CDR2 YSYEKL. The CDR3 has 17 residues. The CDR3 here is CASSQGPPGGLYNEQFF. CDR3 coding DNA: TGCGCCAGCAGCCAAGGACCCCCGGGGGGCCTGTACAATGAGCAGTTCTTC.

V gene TRBV6-4 combines with J gene TRBJ1-1; no firm D call. Trimming removed 7 bases from V and 4 bases from J, with 16 bases in between. The CDR3 totals 14 residues. The germline gives CDR1 MRHNA, CDR2 SNTAGT. The CDR3 region is CASKIQSGSTEAFF. The CDR3, as DNA: TGTGCCAGCAAAATCCAATCGGGATCCACTGAAGCTTTCTTT.

CDR3 nucleotide sequence: TGTGCCAGCAGCACTAGCAATCAGCCCCAGCATTTT. This encodes CASSTSNQPQHF. The V call is TRBV27, the J call TRBJ1-5; no clear D gene. There are 12 residues in the CDR3. Trimming took off 6 bases at V and 0 bases at J, with 3 bases between the two ends. Germline loops: CDR1 MNHEY, CDR2 SMNVEV (reference sequence).

The chain is built from TRBV7-2 and TRBJ2-7; tentatively, D is TRBD1 or TRBD2 (5 bases each). V was clipped by 5 bases and J by 6 bases, with 23 bases between them. The germline V gene encodes CDR1 SGHTA and CDR2 FQGNSA. The CDR3 has 16 amino acids. CDR3 sequence reads: CASSPILFGGGVEQYF. The CDR3 nucleotides read TGTGCCAGCAGCCCCATCTTATTTGGGGGTGGCGTCGAGCAGTACTTC.

The DNA for the CDR3 is TGTGCCAGCAGCCCAACCCAGGGGAGAAACACTGAAGCTTTCTTT. As protein: CASSPTQGRNTEAFF. The chain links TRBV5-4 to TRBJ1-1; D possibly corresponds to TRBD1 (6 bases). The CDR3 spans 15 residues. The germline V gene has CDR1 SGHNT and CDR2 YYREEE (reference sequence). The V end was cut by 4 bases, the J end by 2 bases, with 15 bases between. The full variable domain, rest sourced from reference TRBV5-4 and TRBJ1-1, is ETGVTQSPTHLIKTRGQQVTLRCSSQSGHNTVSWYQQALGQGPQFIFQYYREEENGRGNFPPRFSGLQFPNYSSELNVNALELDDSALYLCASSPTQGRNTEAFFGQGTRLTVV.

The gene calls are TRBV12-3 or TRBV12-4 and TRBJ2-5; D might be TRBD2 (6 bases). Between the trimmed V and J ends, which lost 4 bases and 2 bases, there was a span of 8 bases. The CDR3 sequence is 13 residues long. The chain's CDR3 is CASSSGLQETQYF. The CDR3 region has the DNA TGTGCCAGCAGTTCGGGACTTCAAGAGACCCAGTACTTC.

This rearrangement joins TRBV5-5 to TRBJ1-1, with D uncertain. The V and J ends lost 4 bases and 3 bases respectively, with 25 bases between them. Germline CDR1 reads SGHKS; CDR2 reads YYEKEE (reference sequence). The CDR3 is made up of 18 amino acids. Written as DNA, the CDR3 is TGTGCCAGCAGCCAGGAGGGTAATTGGGGTGAAGCGGACACTGAAGCTTTCTTT. Its translation: CASSQEGNWGEADTEAFF. The full variable domain, with the rest looked up from reference TRBV5-5 and TRBJ1-1, is DAGVTQSPTHLIKTRGQQVTLRCSPISGHKSVSWYQQVLGQGPQFIFQYYEKEERGRGNFPDRFSARQFPNYSSELNVNALLLGDSALYLCASSQEGNWGEADTEAFFGQGTRLTVV.

The chain uses TRBV6-5 and TRBJ1-1; maybe TRBD1 (6 bases). The CDR3 is 14 residues long. CDR1 is MNHEY, CDR2 SVGAGI, per germline. V lost 2 bases, J lost 1 base, and 8 bases lay in between. CDR3 sequence (DNA): TGTGCCAGCAGTTACCTACAGGGGAACACTGAAGCTTTCTTT. Its protein product is CASSYLQGNTEAFF.

The chain uses TRBV18 and TRBJ1-1, with no clear D. Per the germline V gene, CDR1 is KGHSH and CDR2 is LQKENI. CDR3 size: 13 residues. Trimming left V 2 bases short and J 6 bases short, with 10 bases between. The CDR3 loop reads CASSPAGESEAFF. The CDR3 DNA reads as TGTGCCAGCTCACCAGCGGGTGAGTCTGAAGCTTTCTTT. Drawing the rest from reference TRBV18 and TRBJ1-1, the complete variable domain is NAGVMQNPRHLVRRRGQEARLRCSPMKGHSHVYWYRQLPEEGLKFMVYLQKENIIDESGMPKERFSAEFPKEGPSILRIQQVVRGDSAAYFCASSPAGESEAFFGQGTRLTVV.

This clone appeared a single time. The chain carries TRBV19 and TRBJ2-1; D might be TRBD2 (5 bases). V was clipped by 9 bases and J by 0 bases, with 15 bases between them. Germline CDR1 reads LNHDA; CDR2 reads SQIVND (reference sequence). The CDR3 has 15 amino acids. The DNA for the CDR3 is TGTGCCAGCACCTTCGGGGTGAGCTCCTACAATGAGCAGTTCTTC. Translation: CASTFGVSSYNEQFF.

V usage is TRBV19 and J usage is TRBJ1-1; D remains ambiguous. V dropped 6 bases and J dropped 0 bases, with 11 bases sitting between them. Germline V gives CDR1 LNHDA, CDR2 SQIVND (reference sequence). The CDR3 is 14 amino acids. CDR3: CASRVSTMNTEAFF. The DNA for the CDR3 is TGTGCCAGTAGGGTCAGTACCATGAACACTGAAGCTTTCTTT. Variable domain in full (rest from reference TRBV19 and TRBJ1-1): DGGITQSPKYLFRKEGQNVTLSCEQNLNHDAMYWYRQDPGQGLRLIYYSQIVNDFQKGDIAEGYSVSREKKESFPLTVTSAQKNPTAFYLCASRVSTMNTEAFFGQGTRLTVV.